A selection of T cell receptor beta chains follows, all from one sample in a study of T cell changes during pregnancy in multiple sclerosis. The method was immunoSEQ multiplex PCR; TCRdb's version includes in-frame clones alone and lacks a portion of them. The table includes about 77,000 clones, 90% to 95% detected once. Material: peripheral blood, obtained after pregnancy. Every receptor here comes from a female donor in good health, enrolled as a control in a pregnancy study. CDR3s include the opening cysteine and the closing phenylalanine or tryptophan.

>TRBJ1-1|TRBV5-1
CASSPWRGPNTEAFF
>TRBJ2-3|TRBV11-2
CASSFYLGGGSDTQYF
>TRBJ2-5|TRBV18
CASCRQGQETQYF
>TRBJ2-2|TRBV28
CASRPQGAGGELFF
>TRBJ1-2|TRBV7-3
CASSPGGGGPYGYTF
>TRBJ2-5|TRBV9
CASSVAASSGQETQYF
>TRBJ1-2|TRBV2
CASSEWGGANYGYTF
>TRBJ2-1|TRBV30
CAWRGGGSSYNEQFF
>TRBJ2-3|TRBV4-1
CASSHKGADTQYF
>TRBJ2-7|TRBV7-9
CASSLGTVNYEQYF
>TRBJ2-7|TRBV6-6
CASRSDSNREQYF
>TRBJ1-4|TRBV5-1
CASSLYLQGIDEKLFF
>TRBJ2-2|TRBV19
CASDRGPGELFF
>TRBJ2-3|TRBV6-1
CASPSGTDRPDTQYF
>TRBJ2-1|TRBV5-1
CASSYTGLAGVYNEQFF
>TRBJ2-1|TRBV9
CASSVSGGSGRAGGRNLYNEQFF
>TRBJ1-6|TRBV28
CASSPHRGIASSPLHF
>TRBJ1-1|TRBV19
CASSRDRANTEAFF
>TRBJ1-1|TRBV11-3
CASSSDRGRTFF
>TRBJ2-5|TRBV28
CASSLGHGRNQETQYF
>TRBJ1-1|TRBV7-9
CASSLVGGTGGGLGTEAFF
>TRBJ2-5|TRBV18
CASSRNREETQYF
>TRBJ2-4|TRBV11-3
CASSLEIGGLAGIQYF
>TRBJ2-1|TRBV7-3
CASSLIGAEQFF
>TRBJ2-2|TRBV4-3
CASSQPGLSLGDTGELFF